The 19 T cell receptor beta chains below come from one sample, sequenced in a study of T cell repertoires in cytomegalovirus infection. TCRdb reprocessed the reads with MiXCR, giving one entry per CDR3 protein. This table holds around 710,000 distinct CDR3 sequences, 25% to 35% found once. Their recognized antigens are unknown. The specimen was cultured CD8+ T cells from PBMCs, collected from culture after CMV antigen stimulation. The receptor source for this set is a human donor in good health (CMV status not recorded). Some clones in this sample may be carry-over from other donors' samples.

This clonotype was picked up a small number of times. The chain joins TRBV19 to TRBJ2-7; no firm D call. Germline CDR1 is LNHDA and CDR2 is SQIVND (reference sequence). This CDR3 comprises 14 residues. The ends were cut back, 6 bases at V and 7 bases at J, with 19 bases in the middle. Here the CDR3 reads CASSFGRQTWEQYF. DNA of the CDR3: TGTGCCAGTAGCTTCGGTCGGCAGACTTGGGAGCAGTACTTC.

The genes are TRBV19 and TRBJ1-1; D ambiguous. The CDR3 is made up of 13 amino acids. Trimming cost V 7 bases and J 1 base, with 10 bases left between them. Germline CDR1 is LNHDA and CDR2 is SQIVND (reference sequence). The CDR3 DNA reads as TGTGCCAGTACCCTAATACCGAACACTGAAGCTTTCTTT. The encoded protein is CASTLIPNTEAFF.

In regard to this clonotype: At one end, the junction sequence differs from germline, possibly due to a read error. This rearrangement joins TRBV7-6 to TRBJ2-2; D may be TRBD2 (5 bases). Germline V gene lookup returns CDR1 SGHVS and CDR2 FNYEAQ. The CDR3 contains 13 residues. The CDR3 DNA sequence: TGTGCCAGCAGCTTAGTGAACGCCGGGGAGCTGTTTTTC. Translating gives CASSLVNAGELFF.

The V gene is TRBV27, the J gene TRBJ2-2, with 14 bases matching TRBD2. Germline CDR1 reads MNHEY; CDR2 reads SMNVEV (reference sequence). The CDR3 has 18 amino acids. Trimming took 5 bases from V and 2 from J; bases not matched to a gene: 7. CDR3 sequence (DNA): TGTGCCAGCAGTCCCAGACTAGCGGGGGGGCATAACACCGGGGAGCTGTTTTTT. It translates to CASSPRLAGGHNTGELFF.

This rearrangement joins TRBV4-1 to TRBJ1-1; 9 nucleotides agree with TRBD1. CDR1 is MGHRA, CDR2 YSYEKL, per germline. This CDR3 is 15 amino acids long. J lost 4 bases, V lost 3 bases, and 6 bases had no gene match. For the CDR3, the DNA is TGCGCCAGCAGCCAGAGAGGGACAGGGTTCACTGAAGCTTTCTTT. Translating it yields CASSQRGTGFTEAFF.

This clonotype was seen more than once but under ten times. The chain couples TRBV4-3 to TRBJ2-2; D unclear. Germline V CDR1 and CDR2: LGHNA, YSLEER. V lost 0 bases and J lost 8, with 7 bases in between. There are 13 residues in the CDR3. CDR3 sequence (DNA): TGCGCCAGCAGCCAAGATTGGGGTGGGGAGCTGTTTTTT. This sequence encodes CASSQDWGGELFF.

A few counts support this clonotype. J is TRBJ2-7 and V is TRBV10-3; either TRBD1 or TRBD2 may supply D (5 bases each). This CDR3 has 15 amino acids. Germline-derived CDR1 and CDR2 are ENHRY and SYGVKD. V gave up 2 bases and J gave up 2 bases, with 13 bases separating them. This chain's CDR3 is CAISETRDGTYEQYV. The CDR3 region has the DNA TGTGCCATCAGTGAGACCCGGGACGGGACCTACGAGCAGTACGTC.

This chain joins TRBV7-6 and TRBJ2-7, with D perhaps matching TRBD2 (6 bases). The CDR3 has 17 residues. Trimming left V 4 bases short and J 2 bases short, with 21 bases between. Germline-derived CDR1 and CDR2 are SGHVS and FNYEAQ. The CDR3 bases are TGTGCCAGCAGCTCGAGTCCTGGTGGTGGCGGGACCTACGAGCAGTACTTC. It translates to CASSSSPGGGGTYEQYF.

The chain uses TRBV4-3 and TRBJ1-1; 8 nucleotides line up with TRBD1. Germline values: CDR1 LGHNA, CDR2 YSLEER. After removal of 4 bases from V and 0 bases from J, the junction contained 7 bases not matched to a gene. The CDR3 totals 16 residues. CDR3 in amino acids: CASSPSDRAMNTEAFF. CDR3 nucleotides: TGCGCCAGCAGCCCTTCGGACAGGGCGATGAACACTGAAGCTTTCTTT.

This chain uses TRBV5-6 with TRBJ2-3; 12 nucleotides align to TRBD2. The CDR3 is 17 amino acids. In germline, CDR1 is SGHDT, CDR2 YYEEEE. V shed 0 bases and J 2 bases; nucleotides not matched to a gene: 4. CDR3 sequence reads: CASSLALAGGHTDTQYF. CDR3 bases: TGTGCCAGCAGCTTGGCACTAGCGGGGGGACACACAGATACGCAGTATTTT.

The chain joins TRBV7-3 to TRBJ1-4; TRBD1 aligns across 7 bases. Germline V CDR1 and CDR2: SGHTA, FQGTGA. This CDR3 has 15 amino acids. Trimming at V came to 3 bases and at J to 8 bases, leaving 9 bases not matched to a gene. This CDR3 reads CASSFVSRTGEKLFF. The CDR3 bases are TGTGCCAGCAGCTTTGTCAGCCGGACAGGCGAAAAACTGTTTTTT.

This clonotype turned up a few times. This rearrangement joins TRBV13 to TRBJ2-7, with D unresolved. The germline CDR1 and CDR2 sequences are PRHDT and FYEKMQ (reference sequence). Trimming cost V 3 bases and J 5 bases, with 17 bases left between them. The CDR3 contains 15 residues. The CDR3 nucleotides are TGTGCCAGCAGCTTTTGGACGACGGGCCTGAACGAGCAGTACTTC. Protein product: CASSFWTTGLNEQYF.

The sample holds a few counts of this clonotype. This chain connects TRBV10-3 to TRBJ1-6, with TRBD1 as a possible D gene (6 bases). The germline V gene has CDR1 ENHRY and CDR2 SYGVKD. V was cut by 0 bases and J by 5 bases, with 11 bases left in between. The CDR3 contains 16 residues. CDR3 in amino acids: CAISESGGDNNSPLHF. CDR3 nucleotide sequence: TGTGCCATCAGTGAGTCGGGGGGGGACAATAATTCACCCCTCCACTTT.

In this sample, this clonotype turned up many times. DNA of the CDR3: TGTGCCAGCAGCGGGGGGGGGTTGGGTCAGCCCCAGCATTTT. Translating gives CASSGGGLGQPQHF. The rearrangement joins TRBV7-8 to TRBJ1-5, with D possibly being TRBD1 (5 bases). This CDR3 contains 14 residues. CDR1 and CDR2 (germline): SGHVS, FQNEAQ. The germline V and J ends were trimmed by 5 bases and 6 bases, with 14 bases remaining between them.

The genes are TRBV6-6 and TRBJ2-2, with D perhaps matching TRBD2 (5 bases). With 5 bases removed from V and 5 bases from J, the gap between germline ends came to 9 bases. Germline assignment: CDR1 MNHNY and CDR2 SVGAGI (reference sequence). The CDR3 sequence is 13 residues long. The CDR3 bases are TGTGCCAGCAGTGGAGGAGGAACCGGGGAGCTGTTTTTT. Translating gives CASSGGGTGELFF.

The rearrangement joins TRBV20-1 to TRBJ2-7; no clear D gene. The V gene lost 0 bases and the J gene lost 6 bases, with 12 bases spanning the gap. Germline CDR1 reads DFQATT; CDR2 reads SNEGSKA (reference sequence). This CDR3 spans 13 amino acids. The CDR3: CSARDGVVREQYF. The CDR3 nucleotides read TGCAGTGCTAGAGATGGGGTAGTGCGCGAGCAGTACTTC.

In its sample, this clonotype was seen a few times. A much bigger clone sits one base away, suggesting this may be a read error. The chain employs TRBV6-2 or TRBV6-3 and TRBJ2-1; a weak D match, TRBD2 (6 bases). Germline V gene data show CDR1 as MNHEY and CDR2 as SVGEGT. V was trimmed by 2 bases and J by 7 bases, leaving 6 bases between them. The CDR3 loop spans 12 amino acids. For the CDR3, the DNA is TGTGCCAGCAGTTACGCGGGGAATGAGCAGTTCTTC. It specifies CASSYAGNEQFF.

There are a few counts of this clonotype. The chain employs TRBV5-4 and TRBJ2-7; D possibly uses TRBD1 or TRBD2 (5 bases each). This CDR3 is built from 17 residues. Germline assignment: CDR1 SGHNT and CDR2 YYREEE (reference sequence). V gave up 4 bases and J gave up 0 bases, with 20 bases separating them. The CDR3 DNA reads as TGTGCCAGCAGCCCTGGGATGGGACGCATGAGCTCCTACGAGCAGTACTTC. Its protein product is CASSPGMGRMSSYEQYF. The entire variable domain, with the rest obtained from reference TRBV5-4 and TRBJ2-7, is as follows: ETGVTQSPTHLIKTRGQQVTLRCSSQSGHNTVSWYQQALGQGPQFIFQYYREEENGRGNFPPRFSGLQFPNYSSELNVNALELDDSALYLCASSPGMGRMSSYEQYFGPGTRLTVT.

The chain has TRBV4-1 and TRBJ2-3; TRBD2 matches 13 bases. V trimming: 3 bases; J trimming: 4 bases; junction bases outside the gene matches: 7. The CDR3 spans 17 residues. Germline V gives CDR1 MGHRA, CDR2 YSYEKL. CDR3 region: CASSHPLGLAGSDTQYF. In DNA, the CDR3 is TGCGCCAGCAGCCACCCGTTGGGACTAGCGGGGTCAGATACGCAGTATTTT.